This T cell receptor beta chain was identified in a study of T cell responses to AZD1222 COVID-19 vaccine. General observations from the study: Donors skewed white British and female; clonal diversity was possibly underestimated. Samples come after the peak T cell response, not at day 14.

This clone is labeled as medium-sized. Its target is unknown. Measured with immunoSEQ multiplex PCR; TCRdb has only the in-frame clones, and not every one. Here the sample spans about 110,000 clones, 88% being singletons. The sequencing used peripheral blood, collected on day 0 of AZD1222 vaccination. This TCR was recovered from an adult in good health.

The DNA of the CDR3 is TGTGCCAGCAGTTACTCCGGGACAGGGGGTTCACCCCTCCACTTT. Protein: CASSYSGTGGSPLHF. The rearrangement uses TRBV6-2 or TRBV6-3 and TRBJ1-6; 11 bases map to TRBD1. The germline CDR1 and CDR2 sequences are MNHEY and SVGEGT. J was trimmed by 9 bases and V by 0 bases; bases with no gene match: 1. This CDR3 is 15 amino acids long.